This T cell receptor beta chain was obtained from a study of T-cell memory formation after mild COVID-19. At the level of the study: TCR clusters were largely donor specific.

TCRdb reanalysed the 5' RACE reads using MiXCR and keeps one entry per CDR3 protein. In the table there are 450,000 or so distinct CDR3 sequences, roughly 23% of which are singletons. The study, taken as a whole, reports: The CD4+ clones that contracted clustered mainly within CM and EM, and the CD8+ clones concentrated in EMRA. Later expanders leaned CD4+, whereas clones that contracted between day 15 and 85 were balanced CD4/CD8.

Trimming at V came to 5 bases and at J to 1 base, leaving 7 bases not matched to a gene. CDR3 length: 15 residues. Germline V gene lookup returns CDR1 SEHNR and CDR2 FQNEAQ (reference sequence). To note about this clonotype: Its antigen is unidentified.

The chain employs TRBV7-9 and TRBJ1-1; 7 bases fit TRBD1. The TCR was taken from an adult woman who had mild COVID-19 (a few samples of this study predate the infection). Cell type and time point are not known. The sequencing sample was made of PBMCs or a T cell subset sorted from them (not recorded which). CDR3 amino acids: CASSQQRQGNTEAFF. Here the CDR3 DNA reads TGTGCCAGCAGCCAACAGAGACAGGGGAACACTGAAGCTTTCTTT.